What follows is one T cell receptor beta chain and its context. What it binds is unknown. Germline-derived CDR1 and CDR2 are SQVTM and ANQGSEA. The V end lost 7 bases, the J end lost 10 bases, and 7 bases lay between the germline ends. The CDR3 covers 8 residues. cDNA libraries for TCR alpha and TCR beta, carrying sample barcodes and UMIs, came from 5'RACE with constant-segment primers. TCRdb re-derived calls from the 5' RACE reads in MiXCR, one entry per CDR3 protein. The top ten hold approximately 40% of the sample, which has 110,000 or so distinct CDR3 sequences, about 24% seen once. This record belongs to a study of T-cell memory formation after mild COVID-19. Study outcomes and limitations: Shrinking CD4+ clones resided mostly in CM and EM, and CD8+ ones in EMRA.

The TCR sequence derives from a man between 18 and 29 years old who had mild COVID-19 (a few samples of this study predate the infection). Cell type and time point are not known. The chain joins TRBV29-1 to TRBJ1-1; the D is unclear. Sequenced: PBMCs or a T cell subset sorted from them (not recorded which). Written as DNA, the CDR3 is TGCAGCGCCGAGGGAGCTTTCTTT. It translates to CSAEGAFF.